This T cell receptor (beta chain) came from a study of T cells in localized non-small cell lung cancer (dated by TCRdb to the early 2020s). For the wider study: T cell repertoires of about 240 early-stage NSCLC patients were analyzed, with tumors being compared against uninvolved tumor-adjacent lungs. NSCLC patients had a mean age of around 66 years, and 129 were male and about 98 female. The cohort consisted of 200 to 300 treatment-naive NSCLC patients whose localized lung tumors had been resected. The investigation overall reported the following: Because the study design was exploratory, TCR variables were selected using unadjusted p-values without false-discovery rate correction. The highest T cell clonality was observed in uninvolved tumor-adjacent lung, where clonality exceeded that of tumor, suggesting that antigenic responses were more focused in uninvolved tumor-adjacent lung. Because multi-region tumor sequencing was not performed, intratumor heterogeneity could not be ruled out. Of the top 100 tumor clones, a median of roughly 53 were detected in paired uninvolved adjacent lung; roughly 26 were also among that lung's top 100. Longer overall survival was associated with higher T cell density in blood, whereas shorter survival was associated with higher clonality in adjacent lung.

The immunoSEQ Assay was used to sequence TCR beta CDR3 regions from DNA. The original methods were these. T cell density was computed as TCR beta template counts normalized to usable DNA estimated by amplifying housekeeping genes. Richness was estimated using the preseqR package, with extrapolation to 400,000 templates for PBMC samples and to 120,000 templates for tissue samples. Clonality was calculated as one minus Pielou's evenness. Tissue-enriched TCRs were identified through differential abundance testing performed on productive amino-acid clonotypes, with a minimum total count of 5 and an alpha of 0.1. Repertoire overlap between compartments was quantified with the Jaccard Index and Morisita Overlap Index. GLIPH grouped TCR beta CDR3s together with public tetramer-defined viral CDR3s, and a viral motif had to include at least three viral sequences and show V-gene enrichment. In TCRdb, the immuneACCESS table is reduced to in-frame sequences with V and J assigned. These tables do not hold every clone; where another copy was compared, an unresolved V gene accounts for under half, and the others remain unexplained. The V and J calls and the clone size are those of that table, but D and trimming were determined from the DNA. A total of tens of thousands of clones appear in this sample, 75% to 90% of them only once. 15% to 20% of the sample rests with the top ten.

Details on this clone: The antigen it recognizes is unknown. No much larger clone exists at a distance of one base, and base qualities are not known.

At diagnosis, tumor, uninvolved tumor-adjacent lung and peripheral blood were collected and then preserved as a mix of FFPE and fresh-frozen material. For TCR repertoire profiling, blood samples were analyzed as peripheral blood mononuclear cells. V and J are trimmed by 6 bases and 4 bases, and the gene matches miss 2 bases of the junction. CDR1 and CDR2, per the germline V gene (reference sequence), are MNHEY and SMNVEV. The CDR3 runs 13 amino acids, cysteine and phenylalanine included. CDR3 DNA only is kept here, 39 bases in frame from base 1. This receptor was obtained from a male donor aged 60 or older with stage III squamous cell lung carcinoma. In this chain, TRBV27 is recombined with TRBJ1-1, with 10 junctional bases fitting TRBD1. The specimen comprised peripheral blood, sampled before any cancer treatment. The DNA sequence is TGTGCCAGCAGAAGGACAGGGGGCACTGAAGCTTTCTTT. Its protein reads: CASRRTGGTEAFF.